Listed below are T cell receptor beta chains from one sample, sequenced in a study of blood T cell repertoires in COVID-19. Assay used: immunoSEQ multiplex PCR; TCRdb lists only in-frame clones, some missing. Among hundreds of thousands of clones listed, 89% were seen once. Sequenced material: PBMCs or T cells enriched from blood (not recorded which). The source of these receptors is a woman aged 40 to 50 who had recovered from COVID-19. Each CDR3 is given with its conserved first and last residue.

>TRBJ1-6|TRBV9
CASSLVQGSNSPLHF
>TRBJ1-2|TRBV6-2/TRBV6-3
CASSLWTANYGYTF
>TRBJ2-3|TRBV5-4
CASSLGRGTSGRSADTQYF
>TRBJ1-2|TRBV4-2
CASSQVSGAGYTF
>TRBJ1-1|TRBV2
CASSEWGLAPQGAFF
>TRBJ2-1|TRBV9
CASSVVGVSYNEQFF
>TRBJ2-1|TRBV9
CASSVRASGDYNEQFF
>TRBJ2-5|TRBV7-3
CASSYTGSFQETQYF
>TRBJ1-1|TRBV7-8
CASSLAPGIWVTEAFF
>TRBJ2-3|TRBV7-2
CASSRDLGGSLGTQYF
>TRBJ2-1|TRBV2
CASSDDPSGRIEQFF
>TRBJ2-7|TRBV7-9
CASSPGLAGGEQYF
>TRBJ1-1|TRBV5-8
CASSLGQIEAFF
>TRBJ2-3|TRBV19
CATRDRGTDTQYF
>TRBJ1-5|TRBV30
CAWRGAGNQPQHF
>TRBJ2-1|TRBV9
CASSVAQGRLAEEQFF
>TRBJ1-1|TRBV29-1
CSVPGQGMNTEAFF
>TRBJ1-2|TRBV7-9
CASTTGADGYTF
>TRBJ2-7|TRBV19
CASSIGTGGYEQYF
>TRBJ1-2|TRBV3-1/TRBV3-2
CASSQEGTGVSYTF
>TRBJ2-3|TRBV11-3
CASGLASTDTQYF
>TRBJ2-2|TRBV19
CATWDRVSANTGELFF
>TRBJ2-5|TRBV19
CASSIVRGETQYF
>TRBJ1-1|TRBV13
CASSLSLTDPNTEAFF
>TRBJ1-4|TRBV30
CACSRGGSEKLFF
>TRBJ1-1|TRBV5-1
CASREGQGAGTEAFF
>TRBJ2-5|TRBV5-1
CASSRGQGKETQYF
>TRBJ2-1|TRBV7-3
CASSSTGLAGVNEQFF
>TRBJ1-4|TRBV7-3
CASSPDREEEEKLFF
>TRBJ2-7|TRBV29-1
CSVEGGAYEQYF
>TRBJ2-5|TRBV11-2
CASSLGSAGRAGETQYF
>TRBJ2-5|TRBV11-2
CASSLEGGLAGGIKETQYF
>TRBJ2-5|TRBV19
CASSIGGTTQETQYF
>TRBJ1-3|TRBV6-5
CASKEQGSGNTIYF
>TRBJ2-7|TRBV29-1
CSVRFPFYEQYF
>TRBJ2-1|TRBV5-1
CASSMGLADYNEQFF
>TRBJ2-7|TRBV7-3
CASSLHPRGGGGRSSYEQYF
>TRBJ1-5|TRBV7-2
CASSSGGNGVQPQHF
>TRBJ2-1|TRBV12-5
CASGLTLSTSGDNEQFF
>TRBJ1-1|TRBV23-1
CASSRLKQAMNTEAFF
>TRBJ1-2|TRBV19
CASSDGSVGYGYTF
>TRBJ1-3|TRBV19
CASSRTGTGSGNTIYF
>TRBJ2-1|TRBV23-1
CASSPRDRTNNEQFF
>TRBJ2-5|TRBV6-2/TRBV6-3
CASSWGREVETQYF
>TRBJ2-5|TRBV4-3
CASSQGAASGQETQYF
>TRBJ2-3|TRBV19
CASSGVLAAYTDTQYF
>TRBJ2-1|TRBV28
CASAYRGYNEQFF
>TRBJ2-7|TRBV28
CASSSAGTADSYEQYF
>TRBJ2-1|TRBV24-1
CATSDLGLAGGNYNEQFF
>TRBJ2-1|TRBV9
CASSVGAGGYSYNEQFF
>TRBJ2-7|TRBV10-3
CAISGGQGPRGEQYF
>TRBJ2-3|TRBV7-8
CASSLRFPTGPDTQYF
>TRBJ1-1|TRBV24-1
CATSDSRQANTEAFF
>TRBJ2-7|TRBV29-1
CSVGTGVNEQYF
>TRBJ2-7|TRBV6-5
CATQGLAVYEQYF
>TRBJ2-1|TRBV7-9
CASSEEGLTTQTYNEQFF